The TCR beta chain under discussion was sequenced for a study of cytomegalovirus exposure and HLA in healthy donors. The CDR3 has 13 residues. Germline V CDR1 and CDR2: SNHLY, FYNNEI. V was pared by 2 bases and J by 2 bases, with 7 bases between. Clones were read by immunoSEQ multiplex PCR, and TCRdb kept only the in-frame ones, dropping some. The repertoire holds about 330,000 clones, with about nine tenths as singletons. To note about this clone: The antigen remains unidentified.

Study results and caveats: First-cohort TCR clusters were later found to tend to co-occur in the 120 or so validation repertoires. A classifier reportedly called cytomegalovirus status with high sensitivity and specificity.

The sample taken for sequencing was PBMCs. The receptor's source is a woman aged 30 to 39 in good health and CMV-seropositive. This sequence joins TRBV2 and TRBJ2-7, with TRBD2 as a possible D gene (5 bases). The CDR3 DNA reads TGTGCCAGCAGTGAACCCGGGGCCTACGAGCAGTACTTC. Translated: CASSEPGAYEQYF.